Listed below are T cell receptor beta chains from one sample, sequenced in a study of beta chain features in type 1 diabetes. This table comes from immunoSEQ multiplex PCR, and its TCRdb copy is limited to in-frame clones, with some not included. This sample yields around 200,000 clones, of which about 13% are seen a single time; about 0.59% belongs to the top ten. The material sequenced was central memory CD4+ T cells from blood. Every receptor here comes from a woman younger than 30 in good health. Each CDR3 is given with its conserved first and last residue. Each record gives: V gene, J gene, clone size, D gene, CDR3 DNA, CDR3 protein. D genes are given only for firm matches. Not all rows give a size; the values are once, few, many and, for expanded clones, a class.

v_gene: TRBV5-6
j_gene: TRBJ2-1
abundance: -
d_gene: TRBD2
CDR3nt: TGTGCCAGCAGCCTCCCTAGCGGGAGGGCCGGCGGTGAGCAGTTCTTC
CDR3aa: CASSLPSGRAGGEQFF

v_gene: TRBV7-9
j_gene: TRBJ2-3
abundance: few
d_gene: TRBD2
CDR3nt: TGTGCCAGCAGCTTCAGCGGGGCCGGCGTAGATACGCAGTATTTT
CDR3aa: CASSFSGAGVDTQYF

v_gene: TRBV5-1
j_gene: TRBJ1-2
abundance: few
d_gene: -
CDR3nt: TGCGCCAGCAGCTCTCGATTCACTGACTATGGCTACACCTTC
CDR3aa: CASSSRFTDYGYTF

v_gene: TRBV10-3
j_gene: TRBJ2-7
abundance: few
d_gene: TRBD1
CDR3nt: TGTGCCATCAGTGGGAAGGGACAGGGGGCCAACGAGCAGTACTTC
CDR3aa: CAISGKGQGANEQYF

v_gene: TRBV6-5
j_gene: TRBJ2-7
abundance: -
d_gene: TRBD2
CDR3nt: TGTGCCAGCAGTTTCTATGGAACTAGCGATGCCTACGAGCAGTACTTC
CDR3aa: CASSFYGTSDAYEQYF

v_gene: TRBV7-9
j_gene: TRBJ2-1
abundance: -
d_gene: TRBD2
CDR3nt: TGTGCCAGCAGCCCCGGACTAGCGGGATCTAATGAGCAGTTCTTC
CDR3aa: CASSPGLAGSNEQFF

v_gene: TRBV7-2
j_gene: TRBJ2-1
abundance: -
d_gene: -
CDR3nt: TGTGCCAGCAGCTTAACGTCGGACTACCTTCGGGAGCAGTTCTTC
CDR3aa: CASSLTSDYLREQFF

v_gene: TRBV9
j_gene: TRBJ2-3
abundance: few
d_gene: -
CDR3nt: TGTGCCAGCAGCCCTCACGAAGGGCAGGGCCTTGATACGCAGTATTTT
CDR3aa: CASSPHEGQGLDTQYF

v_gene: TRBV30
j_gene: TRBJ2-1
abundance: few
d_gene: TRBD1
CDR3nt: TGTGCCTGGAGCCCGGGACAGGGGAGGAATGAGCAGTTCTTC
CDR3aa: CAWSPGQGRNEQFF

v_gene: TRBV5-1
j_gene: TRBJ1-5
abundance: -
d_gene: TRBD1
CDR3nt: TGCGCCAGCAGCTTGGCAGGGGGTGACAATCAGCCCCAGCATTTT
CDR3aa: CASSLAGGDNQPQHF

v_gene: TRBV27
j_gene: TRBJ2-1
abundance: few
d_gene: -
CDR3nt: TGTGCCAGCAGTCAGGGTAGCGGTAACCCCTACAATGAGCAGTTCTTC
CDR3aa: CASSQGSGNPYNEQFF

v_gene: TRBV18
j_gene: TRBJ2-6
abundance: -
d_gene: -
CDR3nt: TGTGCCAGCTCACCACGCTTTAGCTCTGGGGCCAACGTCCTGACTTTC
CDR3aa: CASSPRFSSGANVLTF

v_gene: TRBV6-5
j_gene: TRBJ1-5
abundance: -
d_gene: -
CDR3nt: TGTGCAGAGAAGCAGGGAATGTGGCAGCCCCAGCATTTT
CDR3aa: CAEKQGMWQPQHF

v_gene: TRBV5-6
j_gene: TRBJ2-2
abundance: few
d_gene: -
CDR3nt: TGTGCCAGCAGCTTGGCCGCTAGCCACACCGGGGAGCTGTTTTTT
CDR3aa: CASSLAASHTGELFF

v_gene: TRBV27
j_gene: TRBJ1-5
abundance: -
d_gene: -
CDR3nt: TGTGCCAGCAGTTCGTTGCAGCCCCAGCATTTT
CDR3aa: CASSSLQPQHF

v_gene: TRBV6-1
j_gene: TRBJ2-1
abundance: few
d_gene: TRBD2
CDR3nt: TGTGCCAGCAGTACTAGCGGGAGGAATTCTGAGCAGTTCTTC
CDR3aa: CASSTSGRNSEQFF

v_gene: TRBV5-4
j_gene: TRBJ1-2
abundance: -
d_gene: -
CDR3nt: TGTGCCAGCAGCCTCAACCTAGCTGCCTATGGCTACACCTTC
CDR3aa: CASSLNLAAYGYTF

v_gene: TRBV9
j_gene: TRBJ2-1
abundance: few
d_gene: TRBD2
CDR3nt: TGTGCCAGCAGCGTAGCTGGGACTAGCCTCTACAATGAGCAGTTCTTC
CDR3aa: CASSVAGTSLYNEQFF

v_gene: TRBV7-8
j_gene: TRBJ2-1
abundance: many
d_gene: TRBD1
CDR3nt: TGTGCCAGCAGCTTATTGGACAGGGGGCCCAATGAGCAGTTCTTC
CDR3aa: CASSLLDRGPNEQFF

v_gene: TRBV5-1
j_gene: TRBJ1-4
abundance: few
d_gene: -
CDR3nt: TGCGCCAGCAGCTTGGTTGCGGGGGCGAATGAAAAACTGTTTTTT
CDR3aa: CASSLVAGANEKLFF

v_gene: TRBV7-6
j_gene: TRBJ1-1
abundance: few
d_gene: -
CDR3nt: TGTGCCAGCAGCCCCCGCGAGGGTAACACTGAAGCTTTCTTT
CDR3aa: CASSPREGNTEAFF